The entry below describes one T cell receptor beta chain. V dropped 7 bases and J dropped 4; count of bases not matched to a gene: 5. The CDR3 sequence is 14 residues long. Germline-derived CDR1 and CDR2 are MNHNS and SASEGT. The sample comes from a study of T cell changes during pregnancy in multiple sclerosis. The repertoire was sequenced with immunoSEQ multiplex PCR; TCRdb's copy has only in-frame clones and lacks some. The sample holds about 40,000 clones; over 75% are singletons and the top ten take approximately 5.1%. This sample comprised peripheral blood, obtained in the first trimester of pregnancy. The rearrangement joins TRBV6-1 to TRBJ2-2, with 8 positions matching TRBD2. This receptor was identified in a female donor in good health, enrolled as a control in a pregnancy study. The CDR3 DNA sequence: TGTGCCAGCATAGCGGGGACTCTCACCGGGGAGCTGTTTTTT. Protein: CASIAGTLTGELFF.